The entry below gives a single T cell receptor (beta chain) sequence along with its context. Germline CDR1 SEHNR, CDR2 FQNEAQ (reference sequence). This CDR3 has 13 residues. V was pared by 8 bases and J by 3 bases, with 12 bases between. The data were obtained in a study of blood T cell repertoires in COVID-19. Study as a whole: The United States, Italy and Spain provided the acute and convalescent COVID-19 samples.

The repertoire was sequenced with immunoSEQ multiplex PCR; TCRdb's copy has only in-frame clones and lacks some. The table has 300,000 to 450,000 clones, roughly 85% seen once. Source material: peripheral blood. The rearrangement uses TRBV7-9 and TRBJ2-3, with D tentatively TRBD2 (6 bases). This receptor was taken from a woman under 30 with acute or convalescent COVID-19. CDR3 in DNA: TGTGCCAGCGGGGCGGGGTCTACAGATACGCAGTATTTT. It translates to CASGAGSTDTQYF. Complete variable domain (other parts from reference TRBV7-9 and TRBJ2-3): DTGVSQNPRHKITKRGQNVTFRCDPISEHNRLYWYRQTLGQGPEFLTYFQNEAQLEKSRLLSDRFSAERPKGSFSTLEIQRTEQGDSAMYLCASGAGSTDTQYFGPGTRLTVL.